Shown below are 13 T cell receptor beta chains from a single sample sequenced in a study of T cell responses to AZD1222 COVID-19 vaccine. Sequenced by immunoSEQ multiplex PCR; TCRdb stores in-frame clones only, minus some. Among approximately 140,000 clones listed, roughly 89% were seen once. Material: peripheral blood, obtained 28 days after the second dose of the MenACWY control vaccine. Receptor source: an adult who received the MenACWY meningococcal vaccine as a control.

V and J are TRBV10-2 and TRBJ2-3; D is ambiguous. Trimming removed 4 bases from V and 1 base from J, with 9 bases in between. This CDR3 is built from 14 residues. Germline CDR1 and CDR2: WSHSY and SAAADI. CDR3 DNA: TGCGCCAGCAGTGCCGCGGACGGCACAGATACGCAGTATTTT. Protein sequence: CASSAADGTDTQYF.

This clone was detected a few times. In nucleotides, the CDR3 is TGTGCCACCAGCAGAGGGGAGGGATACGAGCAGTACTTC. It yields the protein CATSRGEGYEQYF. The rearrangement links TRBV15 to TRBJ2-7, with 7 bases matching TRBD2. Germline-derived CDR1 and CDR2 are LNHNV and YYDKDF (reference sequence). The length of the CDR3 is 13 residues. J lost 4 bases, V lost 1 base, and 1 base had no gene match. The full variable domain, with the rest looked up from reference TRBV15 and TRBJ2-7, is DAMVIQNPRYQVTQFGKPVTLSCSQTLNHNVMYWYQQKSSQAPKLLFHYYDKDFNNEADTPDNFQSRRPNTSFCFLDIRSPGLGDTAMYLCATSRGEGYEQYFGPGTRLTVT.

This clone occurred a few times. V usage is TRBV7-9 and J usage is TRBJ1-1; maybe TRBD1 (6 bases). The V end was cut by 5 bases, the J end by 0 bases, with 13 bases between. The CDR3 is 15 residues long. Germline CDR1 is SEHNR and CDR2 is FQNEAQ (reference sequence). This CDR3 is CASSLIRDMNTEAFF. The DNA of the CDR3 is TGTGCCAGCAGCCTCATAAGGGACATGAACACTGAAGCTTTCTTT. Using reference TRBV7-9 and TRBJ1-1 for the parts outside the CDR3, the full variable domain is DTGVSQNPRHKITKRGQNVTFRCDPISEHNRLYWYRQTLGQGPEFLTYFQNEAQLEKSRLLSDRFSAERPKGSFSTLEIQRTEQGDSAMYLCASSLIRDMNTEAFFGQGTRLTVV.

V usage is TRBV4-1 and J usage is TRBJ2-5; 12 bases match TRBD2. This CDR3 has 18 residues. The germline V gene encodes CDR1 MGHRA and CDR2 YSYEKL. J was trimmed by 1 base and V by 0 bases; bases with no gene match: 6. The CDR3 DNA reads as TGCGCCAGCAGCCAAGAGGTGTCTAGCGGGGGGGCCCAAGAGACCCAGTACTTC. The encoded protein is CASSQEVSSGGAQETQYF.

For the CDR3, the DNA is TGTGCCAGCACCCCCTGGGGGAGGGGGGTGAATGGCTACACCTTC. Translating gives CASTPWGRGVNGYTF. V usage is TRBV7-2 and J usage is TRBJ1-2; D may be TRBD1 (6 bases). With 7 bases removed from V and 6 bases from J, the gap between germline ends came to 21 bases. Germline CDR1 is SGHTA and CDR2 is FQGNSA. The CDR3 runs to 15 residues.

V usage is TRBV10-1 and J usage is TRBJ2-3, with unresolved D. This CDR3 spans 15 amino acids. The germline V gene has CDR1 WNHNN and CDR2 SYGVQD (reference sequence). V was trimmed by 5 bases and J by 3 bases, leaving 15 bases between them. DNA of the CDR3: TGCGCCAGCAGTACCGGACCCGCTCAAACAGATACGCAGTATTTT. This gives the protein CASSTGPAQTDTQYF.

The chain uses TRBV10-2 and TRBJ1-4; 12 positions match TRBD1. J was trimmed by 8 bases and V by 2 bases; bases with no gene match: 9. The length of the CDR3 is 17 residues. Germline assignment: CDR1 WSHSY and CDR2 SAAADI. DNA of the CDR3: TGCGCCAGCAGTGAGAGGGACAGGGGGCAAAGTTTGGAAAAACTGTTTTTT. Protein sequence: CASSERDRGQSLEKLFF.

The CDR3 sequence is CSVVGGIPSTEAFF. The CDR3 DNA sequence: TGCAGCGTTGTGGGAGGGATCCCGAGCACTGAAGCTTTCTTT. V gene TRBV29-1 combines with J gene TRBJ1-1; D not certain. V lost 4 bases and J 4 bases, leaving 16 bases between the germline ends. Looked up from germline, CDR1 is SQVTM and CDR2 is ANQGSEA. The CDR3 is 14 residues long.

This clone came up a few times. The V and J genes are TRBV18 and TRBJ2-2; possibly TRBD2 for D (5 bases). V dropped 1 base and J dropped 4 bases, with 7 bases sitting between them. This CDR3 has 14 amino acids. Germline CDR1 and CDR2: KGHSH and LQKENI. CDR3 loop: CASSPRLATGELFF. The CDR3, as DNA: TGTGCCAGCTCACCACGTCTAGCCACCGGGGAGCTGTTTTTT. The full variable domain, rest sourced from reference TRBV18 and TRBJ2-2, is NAGVMQNPRHLVRRRGQEARLRCSPMKGHSHVYWYRQLPEEGLKFMVYLQKENIIDESGMPKERFSAEFPKEGPSILRIQQVVRGDSAAYFCASSPRLATGELFFGEGSRLTVL.

The chain combines TRBV11-2 with TRBJ2-7, with D unclear. There are 14 residues in the CDR3. Germline-derived CDR1 and CDR2 are SGHAT and FQNNGV. The V gene lost 0 bases and the J gene lost 7 bases, with 13 bases spanning the gap. The CDR3 region is CASSLDLSAPEQYF. The CDR3 bases are TGTGCCAGCAGCTTAGATCTTTCGGCTCCGGAGCAGTACTTC.

The V and J genes are TRBV19 and TRBJ1-1; 7 positions match TRBD1. This CDR3 has 16 amino acids. The V segment lost 7 bases and the J segment 0 bases; nucleotides outside the gene matches: 11. The germline V gene encodes CDR1 LNHDA and CDR2 SQIVND (reference sequence). The CDR3 DNA reads TGTGCCAGTACCCCAGGTCGACAGGGAATGAACACTGAAGCTTTCTTT. It encodes CASTPGRQGMNTEAFF.

This clone was counted a single time. This sequence joins TRBV5-4 and TRBJ2-7; D perhaps matches TRBD2 (6 bases). Germline CDR1 is SGHNT and CDR2 is YYREEE (reference sequence). V was pared by 2 bases and J by 2 bases, with 8 bases between. The CDR3 is 13 residues long. The DNA of the CDR3 is TGTGCCAGCAGCTTCCGCGGGACCTACGAGCAGTACTTC. Translated, it gives CASSFRGTYEQYF.

The V and J genes are TRBV3-1 (or the pseudogene TRBV3-2) and TRBJ1-4; 7 nucleotides match TRBD1. Trimming took 1 base from V and 0 from J; bases not matched to a gene: 2. Germline V gives CDR1 LGHDT, CDR2 YNNKEL (reference sequence). The CDR3 loop spans 16 amino acids. The CDR3 spells CASSQGGTATNEKLFF. The CDR3 nucleotides are TGTGCCAGCAGCCAAGGGGGGACAGCAACTAATGAAAAACTGTTTTTT.